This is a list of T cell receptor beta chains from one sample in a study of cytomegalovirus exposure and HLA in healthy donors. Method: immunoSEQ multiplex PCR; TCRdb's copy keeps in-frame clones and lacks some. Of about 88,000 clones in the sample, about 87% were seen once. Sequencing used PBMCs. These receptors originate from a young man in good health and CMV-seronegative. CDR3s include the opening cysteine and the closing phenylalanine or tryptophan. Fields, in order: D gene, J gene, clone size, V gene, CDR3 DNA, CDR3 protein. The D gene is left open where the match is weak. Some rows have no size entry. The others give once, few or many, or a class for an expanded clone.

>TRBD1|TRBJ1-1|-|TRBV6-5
TGTGCCAGCAGTCACGGACAGGGAGCTTCTGAAGCTTTCTTT
CASSHGQGASEAFF
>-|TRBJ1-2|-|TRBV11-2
TGTGCCAGCAGCTTTACAGGGTCACGGTATGGCTACACCTTC
CASSFTGSRYGYTF
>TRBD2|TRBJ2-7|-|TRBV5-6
TGTGCCAGCAGTCCGCTTGTTACTAGCGGGAGATCGACCGAGCAGTACTTC
CASSPLVTSGRSTEQYF
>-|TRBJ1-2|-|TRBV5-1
TGCGCCAGCAGCCGGACATCGAACTATGGCTACACCTTC
CASSRTSNYGYTF
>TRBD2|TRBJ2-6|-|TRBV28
TGTGCCAGCGACGCCCCAACTAGCGGGAGGGATTCTGGGGCCAACGTCCTGACTTTC
CASDAPTSGRDSGANVLTF
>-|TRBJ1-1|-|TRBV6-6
TGTGCCAGCAGTTTTGGAGCACCGGTCGGGGGAGCTTTCTTT
CASSFGAPVGGAFF
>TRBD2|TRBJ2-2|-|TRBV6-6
TGTGCCAGCAAGGGACTAGCGGTTAACACCGGGGAGCTGTTTTTT
CASKGLAVNTGELFF
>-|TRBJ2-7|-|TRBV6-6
TGTGCCAGCAGTTACGTTAGAGTTTACGAGCAGTACTTC
CASSYVRVYEQYF
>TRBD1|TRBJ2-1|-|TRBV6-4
TGTGCCAGCAGTGACAGGGACAGCCCCAATGAGCAGTTCTTC
CASSDRDSPNEQFF
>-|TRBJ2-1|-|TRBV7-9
TGTGCCAGCAGCAAACCCGGCCGGGACAATGAGCAGTTCTTC
CASSKPGRDNEQFF
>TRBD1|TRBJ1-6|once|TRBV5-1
TGCGCCAGCAGCTTGGGGGACAGGCCGGATAATTCACCCCTCCACTTT
CASSLGDRPDNSPLHF
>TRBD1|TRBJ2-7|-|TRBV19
TGTGCCAGTAGTAAAGGGACAGGGGGAAGCTACGAGCAGTACTTC
CASSKGTGGSYEQYF
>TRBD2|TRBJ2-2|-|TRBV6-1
TGTGCCAGCAGGACTAGCGTCTGGGAGCTGTTTTTT
CASRTSVWELFF
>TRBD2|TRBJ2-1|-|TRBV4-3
TGCGCCAGCAGCCAAGGGGGGACTAGCATTGAGCAGTTCTTC
CASSQGGTSIEQFF
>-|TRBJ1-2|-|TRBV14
TGTGCCAGCAGCCGGGGGGTACAAACCACCTTC
CASSRGVQTTF
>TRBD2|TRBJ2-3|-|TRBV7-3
TGTGCCAGCAGCTTAGGGGACTATAGTTCCCCTACGCAGTATTTT
CASSLGDYSSPTQYF
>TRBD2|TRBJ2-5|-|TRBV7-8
TGTGCCAGCAGCTTAGCCCAGGGCGGGAGAGAGTACTTC
CASSLAQGGREYF
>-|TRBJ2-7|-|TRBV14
TGTGCCAGCAGCCTTGCACGGTCCTACGAGCAGTACTTC
CASSLARSYEQYF
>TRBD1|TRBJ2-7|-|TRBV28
TGTGCCAGCAGTGGGACAGGAGCCTACGAGCAGTACTTC
CASSGTGAYEQYF
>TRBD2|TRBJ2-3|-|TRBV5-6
TGTGCCAGCAGCTTGGAGAGCGGGATCAGATCAGATACGCAGTATTTT
CASSLESGIRSDTQYF
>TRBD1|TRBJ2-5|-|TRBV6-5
TGTGCCAGCAAGAGGACAGGGCGGGAGACCCAGTACTTC
CASKRTGRETQYF
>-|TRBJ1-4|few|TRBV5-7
TGTGCCAGCAGCTTGTACTATAAAAAACTGTTTTTT
CASSLYYKKLFF
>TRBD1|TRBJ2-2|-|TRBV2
TGTGCCAGCAGTGATCCGGGACAGGGGGCCTGGGGGGAGCTGTTTTTT
CASSDPGQGAWGELFF
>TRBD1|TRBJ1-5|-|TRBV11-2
TGTGCCAGCAGCCTCGACAGGGATCAGCCCCAGCATTTT
CASSLDRDQPQHF
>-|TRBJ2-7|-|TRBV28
TGTGCCAGCAGTTTAACGCCATCTTTAGGGAGCTCCTACGAGCAGTACTTC
CASSLTPSLGSSYEQYF
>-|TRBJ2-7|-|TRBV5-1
TGCGCCAGCAGCTTGGGACTAGTGATCTCCTACGAGCAGTACTTC
CASSLGLVISYEQYF
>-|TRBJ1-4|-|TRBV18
TGTGCCAGCAGCCGGGCCGGGGATGAAAAACTGTTTTTT
CASSRAGDEKLFF
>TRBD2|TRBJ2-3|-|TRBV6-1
TGTGCCAGCAGTGATTTTGCGGGAGCCGGTACAGATACGCAGTATTTT
CASSDFAGAGTDTQYF
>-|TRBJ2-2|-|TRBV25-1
TGTGCCAGCAGTGGGGGACATACGAACACCGGGGAGCTGTTTTTT
CASSGGHTNTGELFF
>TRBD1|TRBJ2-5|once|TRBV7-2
TGTGCCAGCAGCTTATCGCCCTTCAGGGGGCGCGTGGAGACCCAGTACTTC
CASSLSPFRGRVETQYF
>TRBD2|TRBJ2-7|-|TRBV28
TGTGCCAGCGGGGGGGGTCCGTACGAGCAGTACTTC
CASGGGPYEQYF
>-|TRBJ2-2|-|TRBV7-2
TGTGCCAGCGCGATAGCTCGGGTTAGCGTAGCAGGGGAGCTGTTTTTT
CASAIARVSVAGELFF
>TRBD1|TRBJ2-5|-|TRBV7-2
TGTGCCAGCAGCGGGATGACAGGGGCCGGGGCAGGGACCCAGTACTTC
CASSGMTGAGAGTQYF
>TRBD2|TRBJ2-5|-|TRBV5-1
TGCGCCAGCAGCATCGCCTCGGGGGGGATACAAGAGACCCAGTACTTC
CASSIASGGIQETQYF
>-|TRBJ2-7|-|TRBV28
TGTGCCAGCAGTTTCCTCACACGGAAGCGAGGCGAGCAGTACTTC
CASSFLTRKRGEQYF
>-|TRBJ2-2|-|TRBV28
TGTGCCAGCAGTCTGGGTCTAGAGACCGGGGAGCTGTTTTTT
CASSLGLETGELFF
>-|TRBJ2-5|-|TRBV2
TGTGCCAGCACCGGGACTCTCCAAGAGACCCAGTACTTC
CASTGTLQETQYF
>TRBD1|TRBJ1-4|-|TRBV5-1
TGCGCCAGCAGCACGGGACAGGCATTTCCCTCAACTAATGAAAAACTGTTTTTT
CASSTGQAFPSTNEKLFF
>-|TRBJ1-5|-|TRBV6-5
TGTGCCAGCAGTTACAGAGGCGGGAATCAGCCCCAGCATTTT
CASSYRGGNQPQHF
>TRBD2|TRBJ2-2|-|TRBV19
TGTGCTGTAAAAAGGGCCCCGGGCCCAAATCTTAGCGGGAGTGGAACCGGGGAGCTGTTTTTT
CAVKRAPGPNLSGSGTGELFF
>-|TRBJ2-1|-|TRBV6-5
TGTGCCAGCAGTTTCGACAAATCCTACAATGAGCAGTTCTTC
CASSFDKSYNEQFF
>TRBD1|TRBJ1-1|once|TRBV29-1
TGCAGCGTCAACTTTCAGGAAGGGACAGGTCGACCTGAAGCTTTCTTT
CSVNFQEGTGRPEAFF
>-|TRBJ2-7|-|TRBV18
TGTGCCAGCTCACCGCTGGGTGGTCTTAGCTCCTACGAGCAGTACTTC
CASSPLGGLSSYEQYF
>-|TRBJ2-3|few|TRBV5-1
TGCGCCAGCATGTTAGGGGAGGTCACAGATACGCAGTATTTT
CASMLGEVTDTQYF
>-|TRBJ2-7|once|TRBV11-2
TGTGCCAGCAGCGCACCATCAGGGGTCCCCTACGAGCAGTACTTC
CASSAPSGVPYEQYF
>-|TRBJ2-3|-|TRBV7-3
TGTGCCAGCAGCCCGGTCGGTAGTAGCTTCCCAGATACGCAGTATTTT
CASSPVGSSFPDTQYF
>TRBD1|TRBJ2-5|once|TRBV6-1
TGTGCCAGCAGCGCTGAGGGGGCCCGCCGAGAGACCCAGTACTTC
CASSAEGARRETQYF
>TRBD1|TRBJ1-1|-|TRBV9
TGTGCCAGCAGCGTCAGGGACAGGGGAGGCACTGAAGCTTTCTTT
CASSVRDRGGTEAFF
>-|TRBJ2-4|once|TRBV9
TGTGCCAGCAGCCCTTGGGAGGGGGAGATAGCCAAAAACATTCAGTACTTC
CASSPWEGEIAKNIQYF
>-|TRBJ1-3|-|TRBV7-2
TGTGCCAGCAGCTTAGCAGGACTCAGCTCTGGAAACACCATATATTTT
CASSLAGLSSGNTIYF
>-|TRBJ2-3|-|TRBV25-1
TGTGCCAGCAGCCGACAAGGGAGAACAGATACGCAGTATTTT
CASSRQGRTDTQYF
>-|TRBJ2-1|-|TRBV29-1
TGCAGCGTTGAAGGGGTGGTTAACGGGGGCAATGAGCAGTTCTTC
CSVEGVVNGGNEQFF
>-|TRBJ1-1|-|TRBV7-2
TGTGCCAGCAGCTTAGCGTGGCCGAACACTGAAGCTTTCTTT
CASSLAWPNTEAFF